This TCR beta chain was obtained from a study of blood T cell repertoires in COVID-19. Libraries were prepared by immunoSEQ multiplex PCR; TCRdb keeps only in-frame clonotypes and omits some of them. Of about 480,000 clones detected, roughly 89% appear once; the ten largest clones hold about 8.2%. The V segment lost 6 bases and the J segment 3 bases; nucleotides outside the gene matches: 3. There are 14 residues in the CDR3. Germline V gives CDR1 ENHRY, CDR2 SYGVKD. The sample taken for sequencing was peripheral blood. The chain joins TRBV10-3 to TRBJ1-5; TRBD1 aligns across 9 bases. This receptor was identified in a woman in her fifties or sixties with COVID-19, enrolled during active disease. In nucleotides, the CDR3 is TGTGCCATCAGAGGGACAGGGAACAATCAGCCCCAGCATTTT. Translated, it gives CAIRGTGNNQPQHF.